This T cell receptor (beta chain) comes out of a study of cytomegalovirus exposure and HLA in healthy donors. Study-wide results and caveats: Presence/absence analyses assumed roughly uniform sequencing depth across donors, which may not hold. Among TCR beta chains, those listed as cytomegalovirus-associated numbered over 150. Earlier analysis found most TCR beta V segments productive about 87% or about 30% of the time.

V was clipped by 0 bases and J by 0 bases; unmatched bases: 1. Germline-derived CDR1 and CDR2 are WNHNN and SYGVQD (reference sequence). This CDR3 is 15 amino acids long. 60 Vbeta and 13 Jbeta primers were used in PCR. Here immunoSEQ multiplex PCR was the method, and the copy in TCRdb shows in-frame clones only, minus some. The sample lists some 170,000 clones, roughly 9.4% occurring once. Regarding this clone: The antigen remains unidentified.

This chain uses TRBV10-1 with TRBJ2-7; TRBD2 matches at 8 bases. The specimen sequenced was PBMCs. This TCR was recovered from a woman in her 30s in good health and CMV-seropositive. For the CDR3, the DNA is TGCGCCAGCAGTGAGTCGAGCGGGAGCTCCTACGAGCAGTACTTC. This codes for CASSESSGSSYEQYF.